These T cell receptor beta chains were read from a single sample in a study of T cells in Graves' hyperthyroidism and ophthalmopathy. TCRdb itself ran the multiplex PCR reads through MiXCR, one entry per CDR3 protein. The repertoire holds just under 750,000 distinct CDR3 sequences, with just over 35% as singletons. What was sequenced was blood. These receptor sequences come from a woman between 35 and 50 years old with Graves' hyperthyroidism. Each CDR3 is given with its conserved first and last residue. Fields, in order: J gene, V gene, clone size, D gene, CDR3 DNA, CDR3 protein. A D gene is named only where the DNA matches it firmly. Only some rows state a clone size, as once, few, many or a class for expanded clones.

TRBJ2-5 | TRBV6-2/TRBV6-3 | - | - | TGTGCCAGCAGACGACAGGCTCAAGAGACCCAGTACTTC | CASRRQAQETQYF
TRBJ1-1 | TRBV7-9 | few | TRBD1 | TGTGCCAGCAGCCAGGGGGACCACGAGCAGTACTTT | CASSQGDHEQYF
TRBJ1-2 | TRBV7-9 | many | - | TGTGCCAGCAGCTCCTCTAACGTCCCATACGGCTACACCTTC | CASSSSNVPYGYTF
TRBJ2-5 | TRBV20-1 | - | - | TGCAGTGCCAGCAGAAGGACGGGACAAGTGGGGGAGACCCAGTACTTC | CSASRRTGQVGETQYF
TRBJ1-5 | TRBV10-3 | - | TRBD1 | TGTGCCATCAGTGAACCGGGACAGGGAGGGAGCAATCAGCCCCAGCATTTT | CAISEPGQGGSNQPQHF
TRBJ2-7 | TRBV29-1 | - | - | TGCAGCTTAAGTCTAGAGAGGCAGTACTTC | CSLSLERQYF
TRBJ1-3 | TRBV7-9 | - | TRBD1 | TGTGCCAGCAGCCACCGGGACAGTGCCTTTATCGTTGGAAACACCATATATTTT | CASSHRDSAFIVGNTIYF
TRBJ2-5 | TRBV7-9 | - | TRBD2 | TGTGCCAGCAGCCAGGAACTAGCGGGGCACCAAGAGACCCAGTACTTC | CASSQELAGHQETQYF
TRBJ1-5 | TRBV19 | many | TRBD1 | TGTGCCAGTAGTATAACTCTCGGGACAGGGGGGAATCAGCCCCAGCATTTT | CASSITLGTGGNQPQHF
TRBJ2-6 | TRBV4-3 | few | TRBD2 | TGCGCCAGCAGCCCCGACCAAGCGGGAGGTCCTGGGGCCAACGTCCTGACTTTC | CASSPDQAGGPGANVLTF